This T cell receptor beta chain appears in the sequencing data of a study of shared T cell receptors in the human thymus. CDR3 size: 20 residues. V shed 4 bases, J shed 2 bases, and the junction held 16 bases outside the gene matches. Germline loops: CDR1 MGHRA, CDR2 YSYEKL. This clone came up once. Here immunoSEQ multiplex PCR was the method, and the copy in TCRdb shows in-frame clones only, minus some. The sample carries approximately 730,000 clones, around 85% recorded once. This same sample was also part of a study on human thymus T cells. That work adds: Serving as donors were healthy Finnish infants, each of whom was having open corrective surgery for congenital heart defects. What appeared biased in thymic and blood repertoires was the usage of V and J genes.

The J gene is TRBJ2-1, the V gene TRBV4-1; 11 bases map to TRBD1. What was sequenced was thymocytes. This receptor was identified in a girl under two years old with a congenital heart defect. This CDR3 is CASSPGDRGRAAGAYNEQFF. In nucleotides, the CDR3 is TGCGCCAGCAGCCCCGGGGACAGGGGGAGGGCGGCGGGAGCCTACAATGAGCAGTTCTTC.